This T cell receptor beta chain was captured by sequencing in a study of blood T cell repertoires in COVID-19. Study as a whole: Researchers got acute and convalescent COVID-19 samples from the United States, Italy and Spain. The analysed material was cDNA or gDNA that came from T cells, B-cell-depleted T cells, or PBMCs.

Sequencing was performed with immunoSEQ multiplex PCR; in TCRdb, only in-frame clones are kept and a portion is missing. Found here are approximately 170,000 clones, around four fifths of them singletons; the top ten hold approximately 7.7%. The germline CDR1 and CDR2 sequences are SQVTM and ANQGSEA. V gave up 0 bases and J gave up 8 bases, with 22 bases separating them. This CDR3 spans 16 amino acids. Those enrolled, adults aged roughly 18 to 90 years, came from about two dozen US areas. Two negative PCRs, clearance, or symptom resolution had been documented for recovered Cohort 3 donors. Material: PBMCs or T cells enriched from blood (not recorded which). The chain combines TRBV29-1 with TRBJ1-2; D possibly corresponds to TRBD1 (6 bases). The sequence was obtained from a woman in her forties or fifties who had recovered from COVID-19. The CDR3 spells CSVEDPIRTASRGYTF. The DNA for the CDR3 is TGCAGCGTTGAAGACCCTATAAGGACAGCCTCCAGGGGCTACACCTTC.